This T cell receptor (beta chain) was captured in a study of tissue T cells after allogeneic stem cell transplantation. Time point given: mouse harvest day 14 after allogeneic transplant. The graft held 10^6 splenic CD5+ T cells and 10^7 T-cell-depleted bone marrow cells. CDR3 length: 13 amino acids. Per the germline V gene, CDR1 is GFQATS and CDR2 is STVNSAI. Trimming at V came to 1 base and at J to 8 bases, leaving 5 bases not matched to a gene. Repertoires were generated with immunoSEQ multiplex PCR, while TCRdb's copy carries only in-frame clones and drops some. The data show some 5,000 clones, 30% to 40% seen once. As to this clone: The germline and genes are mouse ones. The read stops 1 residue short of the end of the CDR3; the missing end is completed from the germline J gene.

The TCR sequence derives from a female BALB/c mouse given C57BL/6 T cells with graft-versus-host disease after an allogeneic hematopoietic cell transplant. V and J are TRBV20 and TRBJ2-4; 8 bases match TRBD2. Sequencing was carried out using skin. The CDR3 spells CGARVGTGSTLYF. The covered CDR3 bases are TGTGGTGCTAGGGTCGGGACTGGAAGCACCTTGTAC.